The sequence of this TCR beta chain was determined in a study of Ad26.COV2.S vaccination and SARS-CoV-2 variants. Produced via immunoSEQ multiplex PCR; TCRdb's table is partial and in-frame only. The sample has roughly 510,000 clones, 87% seen once. This sample's treatment: some 20 received Ad26.COV2.S at low or high dose, single or two shots; a few received placebo; per-sample allocation not given. Specimens were obtained on day 63 following the first vaccine or placebo injection. From germline, CDR1 is MDHEN and CDR2 SYDVKM. V shed 4 bases, J shed 7 bases, and the junction held 9 bases outside the gene matches. This CDR3 is built from 15 residues.

The receptor's source is a person aged 18 to 59 who received the Ad26.COV2.S COVID-19 vaccine or a placebo. Sequenced material: peripheral blood, taken in a trial of Ad26.COV2.S vaccine versus placebo. The genes are TRBV28 and TRBJ2-1; TRBD1 matches 8 bases. This chain's CDR3 is CASSSTDRVANEQFF. CDR3 nucleotides: TGTGCCAGCAGTTCAACGGACAGGGTAGCGAATGAGCAGTTCTTC.